This TCR beta chain was sequenced during a study of cytomegalovirus exposure and HLA in healthy donors. Study results and limitations: In a later analysis, 16,951 TCR beta sequences were associated with HLA alleles at 0.05 false discovery rate.

Both 60 Vbeta primers and 13 Jbeta primers went into the PCR. The method was immunoSEQ multiplex PCR; TCRdb's version includes in-frame clones alone and lacks a portion of them. This sample's table has under 200,000 clones. The CDR3 contains 15 residues. The germline CDR1 and CDR2 sequences are SEHNR and FQNEAQ (reference sequence). V shed 6 bases and J 3 bases; nucleotides not matched to a gene: 10. Details on this clone: Its antigen is unidentified.

V gene TRBV7-9 combines with J gene TRBJ2-7; 8 bases are a match to TRBD1. This clonotype originated in a man aged 25-45 years in good health and CMV-seronegative. Sequenced: PBMCs. This CDR3 reads CASRLTGGALYEQYF. CDR3 coding DNA: TGTGCCAGCAGACTTACAGGGGGTGCCCTCTACGAGCAGTACTTC. The variable domain in full, completed from reference TRBV7-9 and TRBJ2-7, reads DTGVSQNPRHKITKRGQNVTFRCDPISEHNRLYWYRQTLGQGPEFLTYFQNEAQLEKSRLLSDRFSAERPKGSFSTLEIQRTEQGDSAMYLCASRLTGGALYEQYFGPGTRLTVT.